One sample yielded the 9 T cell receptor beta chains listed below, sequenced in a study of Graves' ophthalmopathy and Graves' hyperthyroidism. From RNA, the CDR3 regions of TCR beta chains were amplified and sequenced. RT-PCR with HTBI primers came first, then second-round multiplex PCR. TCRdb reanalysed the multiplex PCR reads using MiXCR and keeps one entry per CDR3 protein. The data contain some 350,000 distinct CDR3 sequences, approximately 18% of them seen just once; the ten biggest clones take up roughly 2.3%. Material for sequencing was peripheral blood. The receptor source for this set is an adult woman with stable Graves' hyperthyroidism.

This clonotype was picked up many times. The CDR3 is CASSLIPPAGGETQYF. DNA for the CDR3: TGTGCCAGCAGTTTAATCCCCCCGGCAGGGGGGGAGACCCAGTACTTC. The J gene is TRBJ2-5, the V gene TRBV28; tentative D call: TRBD1 (7 bases). The germline V gene encodes CDR1 MDHEN and CDR2 SYDVKM. Trimming left V 2 bases short and J 5 bases short, with 18 bases between. The CDR3 has 16 amino acids.

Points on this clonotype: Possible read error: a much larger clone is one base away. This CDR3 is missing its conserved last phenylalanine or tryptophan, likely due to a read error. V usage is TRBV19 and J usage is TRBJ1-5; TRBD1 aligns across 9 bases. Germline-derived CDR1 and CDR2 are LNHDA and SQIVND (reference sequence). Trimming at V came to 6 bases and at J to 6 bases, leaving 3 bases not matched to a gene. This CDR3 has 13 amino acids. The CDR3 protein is CASSRDRVQPQHV. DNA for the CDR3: TGTGCCAGTAGCCGGGACAGGGTTCAGCCCCAGCATGTT.

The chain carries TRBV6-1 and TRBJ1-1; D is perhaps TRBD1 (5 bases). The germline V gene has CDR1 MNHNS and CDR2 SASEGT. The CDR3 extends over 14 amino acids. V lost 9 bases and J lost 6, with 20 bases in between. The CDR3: CASTGGPELAEAFF. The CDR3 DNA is TGTGCCAGTACAGGAGGCCCTGAACTGGCTGAAGCTTTCTTT.

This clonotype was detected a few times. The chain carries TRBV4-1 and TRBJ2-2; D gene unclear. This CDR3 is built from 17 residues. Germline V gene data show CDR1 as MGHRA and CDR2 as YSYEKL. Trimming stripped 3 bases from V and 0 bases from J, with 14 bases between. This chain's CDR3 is CASSHISRPANTGELFF. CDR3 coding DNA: TGCGCCAGCAGCCACATCTCCAGACCCGCGAACACCGGGGAGCTGTTTTTT.

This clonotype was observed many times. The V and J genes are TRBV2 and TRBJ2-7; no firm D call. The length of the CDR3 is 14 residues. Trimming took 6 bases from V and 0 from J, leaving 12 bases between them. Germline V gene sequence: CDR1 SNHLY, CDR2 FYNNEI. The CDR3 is CASRNAVNSYEQYF. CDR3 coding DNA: TGTGCCAGCAGAAACGCCGTCAACTCCTACGAGCAGTACTTC.

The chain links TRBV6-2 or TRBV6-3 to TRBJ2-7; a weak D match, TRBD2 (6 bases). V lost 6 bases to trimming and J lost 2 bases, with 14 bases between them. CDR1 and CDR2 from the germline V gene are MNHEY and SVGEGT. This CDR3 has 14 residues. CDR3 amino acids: CASSNSSVPYEQYF. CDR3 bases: TGTGCCAGCAGCAACTCTAGCGTACCCTACGAGCAGTACTTC.

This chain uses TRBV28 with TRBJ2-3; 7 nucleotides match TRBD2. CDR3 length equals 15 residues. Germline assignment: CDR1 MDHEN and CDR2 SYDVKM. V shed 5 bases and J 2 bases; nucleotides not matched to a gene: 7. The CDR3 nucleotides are TGTGCCAGCAGTGTTCTAGCGGTCTTCACAGATACGCAGTATTTT. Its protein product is CASSVLAVFTDTQYF.

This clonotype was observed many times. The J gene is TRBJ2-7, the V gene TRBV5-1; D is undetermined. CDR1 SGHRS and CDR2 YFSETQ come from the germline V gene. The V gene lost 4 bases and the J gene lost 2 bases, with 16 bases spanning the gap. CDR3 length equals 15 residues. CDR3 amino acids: CASSRTVEGPYEQYF. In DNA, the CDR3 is TGCGCCAGCAGCAGAACAGTCGAAGGGCCCTACGAGCAGTACTTC.

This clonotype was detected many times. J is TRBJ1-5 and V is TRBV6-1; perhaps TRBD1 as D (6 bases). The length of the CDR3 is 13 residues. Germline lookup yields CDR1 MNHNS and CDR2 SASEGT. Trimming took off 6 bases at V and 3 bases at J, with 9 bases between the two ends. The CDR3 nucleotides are TGTGCCAGCAGACAGGGACTCAATCAGCCCCAGCATTTT. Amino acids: CASRQGLNQPQHF.